The sequence of this T cell receptor beta chain was determined in a study of T cell repertoires in cytomegalovirus infection. TCRdb processed the reads anew with MiXCR; each CDR3 protein has one entry. The sample includes 300,000 or so distinct CDR3 sequences, about a quarter of them seen just once. Points on this clonotype: Its antigen remains unidentified.

General observations from the study: Dominant in the ex vivo response were TCR beta clonotypes restricted by HLA-C and specific for CMV.

This TCR derives from a human donor in good health (CMV status not recorded). Some clones in this sample may be carry-over from other donors' samples. Material: PBMCs.

CDR3 region: CASSPRPPQGSYEQYF. The CDR3 bases are TGTGCCAGCTCACCACGGCCCCCGCAGGGATCCTACGAGCAGTACTTC. The chain joins TRBV18 to TRBJ2-7, with D possibly being TRBD1 (5 bases). V dropped 1 base and J dropped 1 base, with 14 bases sitting between them. Germline assignment: CDR1 KGHSH and CDR2 LQKENI. The length of the CDR3 is 16 residues.